Listed below are T cell receptor beta chains from one sample, sequenced in a study of OX40 agonist ivuxolimab in advanced cancers. TCRdb's table, derived via immunoSEQ multiplex PCR, lists solely in-frame clones and lacks some. The table records under 75,000 clones, around 90% of them present only once. The sample here was CD4+ or CD8+ T cells sorted from blood, taken in a trial of the OX40 agonist ivuxolimab. All receptors come from an adult with an advanced solid tumor such as melanoma, head and neck, liver or kidney cancer. Each CDR3 is given with its conserved first and last residue. The D gene is left open where the match is weak. Clone sizes are given selectively: once, few, many, or a class where the clone is expanded.

J,V,size,length,D,CDR3,DNA
TRBJ1-1,TRBV7-9,NA,15,TRBD1,CASRGWTGLNTEAFF,TGTGCCAGCAGGGGTTGGACAGGGCTGAACACTGAAGCTTTCTTT
TRBJ2-3,TRBV9,NA,15,NA,CASSVERLGVDTQYF,TGTGCCAGCAGCGTAGAACGGCTAGGGGTGGATACGCAGTATTTT
TRBJ1-2,TRBV9,NA,16,TRBD1,CASSGPGTGTIGGYTF,TGTGCCAGCAGCGGACCCGGGACAGGGACCATAGGTGGCTACACCTTC
TRBJ1-5,TRBV9,once,14,TRBD1,CASSTGTGNQPQHF,TGTGCCAGCAGCACCGGGACAGGCAATCAGCCCCAGCATTTT
TRBJ1-1,TRBV6-5,NA,15,NA,CASSPLALRNTEAFF,TGTGCCAGCAGCCCCCTCGCTCTCCGGAACACTGAAGCTTTCTTT
TRBJ1-5,TRBV7-8,NA,13,NA,CASSLGWGQPQHF,TGTGCCAGCAGCTTGGGCTGGGGCCAGCCCCAGCATTTT
TRBJ2-1,TRBV6-4,NA,14,TRBD1,CASSGTGGTNEQFF,TGTGCCAGCAGTGGAACAGGGGGGACAAATGAGCAGTTCTTC
TRBJ1-1,TRBV4-3,NA,13,NA,CASSQGRFTEAFF,TGCGCCAGCAGCCAAGGCCGATTCACTGAAGCTTTCTTT
TRBJ2-4,TRBV10-3,once,14,TRBD2,CAISDKRGENIQYF,TGTGCCATCAGTGATAAGCGGGGGGAAAACATTCAGTACTTC
TRBJ2-3,TRBV7-9,NA,16,NA,CASSPGRTVFADTQYF,TGTGCCAGCAGCCCCGGCCGGACGGTATTTGCAGATACGCAGTATTTT
TRBJ2-3,TRBV2,NA,15,TRBD1,CASGSTTGNTDTQYF,TGTGCCAGCGGAAGTACGACAGGGAACACAGATACGCAGTATTTT
TRBJ2-3,TRBV5-1,once,16,TRBD2,CASSSTSGGRADTQYF,TGCGCCAGCAGCTCGACTAGCGGGGGACGGGCAGATACGCAGTATTTT
TRBJ1-4,TRBV7-9,NA,18,NA,CASSLALGRAATNEKLFF,TGTGCCAGCAGCTTAGCGCTGGGCAGGGCGGCAACTAATGAAAAACTGTTTTTT
TRBJ2-5,TRBV7-9,NA,19,TRBD2,CASSLANGTSVLSGRTQYF,TGTGCCAGCAGCTTAGCGAATGGGACTAGCGTGCTATCGGGAAGGACCCAGTACTTC
TRBJ1-1,TRBV4-1,NA,14,NA,CASSLSPGRTEAFF,TGCGCCAGCAGCCTATCGCCAGGGAGAACTGAAGCTTTCTTT
TRBJ2-7,TRBV9,NA,16,TRBD1,CASSLTGQGAGVEQYF,TGTGCCAGCAGCCTGACTGGACAGGGGGCCGGAGTAGAGCAGTACTTC
TRBJ2-1,TRBV7-6,NA,16,TRBD2,CASREGLAGNYNEQFF,TGTGCCAGCAGGGAAGGACTAGCGGGAAATTACAATGAGCAGTTCTTC
TRBJ2-7,TRBV6-6,NA,13,TRBD1,CASSFDRGGEQYF,TGTGCCAGCAGTTTCGACAGGGGCGGCGAGCAGTACTTC
TRBJ1-2,TRBV6-6,NA,14,NA,CASSYLDRSYGYTF,TGTGCCAGCAGTTATCTTGACAGGTCCTATGGCTACACCTTC
TRBJ2-7,TRBV7-9,once,16,TRBD1,CASSQARTGDPYEQYF,TGTGCCAGCAGCCAAGCCCGGACAGGGGACCCCTACGAGCAGTACTTC